This TCR beta chain stems from a study of blood T cell repertoires in COVID-19. Overall study: The United States, Italy and Spain were the sources of the acute and convalescent COVID-19 samples.

Trimming took off 2 bases at V and 8 bases at J, with 15 bases between the two ends. Germline CDR1 is LNHDA and CDR2 is SQIVND (reference sequence). The CDR3 is 14 residues long. The age range of participants was about 18 to 89 years, with residence in about two dozen US areas. The study assigned cohorts using participant-reported clinical history. Recovered status applied to Cohort 3 donors who had two consecutive negative PCRs. It also applied to those with clearance or with symptom resolution. Only in-frame clones appear in the TCRdb table, and some are missing; sequencing was by immunoSEQ multiplex PCR. Of 200,000 to 250,000 clones detected, almost 85% appear once; the ten largest clones hold approximately 16%.

Sequenced input: PBMCs or T cells enriched from blood (not recorded which). The receptor was derived from a man aged 40-49 years who had recovered from COVID-19. The chain carries TRBV19 and TRBJ1-1; the D is unclear. In DNA form, the CDR3 reads TGTGCCAGTAGTATAAGCCCCAAAAGCCGAGAAGCTTTCTTT. It encodes CASSISPKSREAFF.